This T cell receptor beta chain is drawn from a study of blood T cells in healthy people across ages. General observations from the study: Per million T cells, TCR beta diversity dropped roughly linearly as age increased. Investigators viewed diversity estimates from one million T cells as underestimates, the study reported.

It was with a sample-barcoded 5' primer and a J-beta primer mix that a second PCR of roughly 7 to 12 cycles was run. The template-switch adaptor was a 5' adaptor with 12 random nucleotides. It tagged each cDNA molecule. TCRdb fed the 5' RACE reads into MiXCR, producing one record per CDR3 protein. The sample records over 1,500,000 distinct CDR3 sequences, less than 50% being singletons. Note on this clonotype: Antigen: not known.

The sequenced material came from blood. The clonotype comes from a woman between 35 and 50 years old in good health.

For the CDR3, the DNA is TGCAGCGTTGAATTCTCGGGGTGGGGCACAGATACGCAGTATTTT. It codes for CSVEFSGWGTDTQYF. The chain recombines TRBV29-1 with TRBJ2-3; D is possibly TRBD2 (5 bases). Per germline, CDR1 SQVTM and CDR2 ANQGSEA. The CDR3 runs 15 residues. With 2 bases removed from V and 1 base from J, the gap between germline ends came to 13 bases.